This T cell receptor beta chain was identified in a study of siplizumab effects on memory and regulatory T cells. Overall study context: Researchers set up mixed lymphocyte reactions in pairs, giving siplizumab at 0.75 to 1 ug/mL or leaving out drug. Study-level findings and limits: Sequences below about 10^-5 frequency were poorly captured. As a result, only a minor fraction of alloreactive clones mapped to unstimulated subsets. Among mappable alloreactive CD4+ clones, the Treg-derived fraction averaged nearly 70% with siplizumab versus about 26% in controls.

Kept together in coculture, the mixed lymphocyte reaction cells spent 5 to 7 days at 37°C. This clone is categorized as large (0.1 to 1%). Its antigen is unidentified. The method was immunoSEQ multiplex PCR; TCRdb's version includes in-frame clones alone and lacks a portion of them. The repertoire holds 6,000 or so clones, with more than 35% as singletons. CDR3 length equals 12 residues. CDR1 is SGHNT and CDR2 is YYREEE in the germline V gene (reference sequence). V lost 4 bases and J lost 6, with 9 bases in between. The chain couples TRBV5-4 to TRBJ2-3; D unresolved. This receptor was obtained from a human donor in good health; the cells came from an allogeneic mixed lymphocyte reaction. Source material: CFSE-low (dividing) CD8+ T cells sorted from an allogeneic mixed lymphocyte reaction. CDR3 residues: CASSSSLDTQYF. In nucleotides, the CDR3 is TGTGCCAGCAGCAGTAGTTTGGATACGCAGTATTTT.